The rows below give T cell receptor beta chains drawn from one sample of a study of vaccination effects on CD4 cells after COVID-19. Some clones are missing from TCRdb's copy, which holds only in-frame ones; the method was immunoSEQ multiplex PCR. This repertoire shows roughly 64,000 clones, just over 70% found once; its top ten account for under 30%. These receptors are not linked to any known antigen. The specimen comprised CD4+ T cells from PBMCs cultured without peptide, sampled before COVID-19 vaccination. These receptors were taken from a human donor who had a prior SARS-CoV-2 infection. CDR3s include the opening cysteine and the closing phenylalanine or tryptophan. A D gene is named only where the DNA matches it firmly. Size values are once, few and many counts, or a class for expanded clones, and some rows have none.

size,V,J,D,DNA,CDR3
NA,TRBV19,TRBJ2-2,NA,TGTGCCAGTAGTTTTGCGCCCGGGGGTCTCACCGGGGAGCTGTTTTTT,CASSFAPGGLTGELFF
NA,TRBV7-7,TRBJ2-5,NA,TGTGCTAGCAGCTTAGGGACCTCGTACCAAGAGACCCAGTACTTC,CASSLGTSYQETQYF
NA,TRBV3-1/TRBV3-2,TRBJ2-3,NA,TGTGCCAGCAGCCGTCGGGGGGCCGGGAGCACAGATACGCAGTATTTT,CASSRRGAGSTDTQYF
few,TRBV30,TRBJ2-1,TRBD2,TGTGCCTGGAGTGGATCTCTAGCGGCAGCCTACAATGAGCAGTTCTTC,CAWSGSLAAAYNEQFF
NA,TRBV7-2,TRBJ2-3,TRBD2,TGTGCCAGCACCTCTCCATCCGGGCGGGGGGGCGTTACGCAGTATTTT,CASTSPSGRGGVTQYF
NA,TRBV5-4,TRBJ2-3,TRBD2,TGTGCCAGCAGCGCAGGACTAGCGGGGGTCACTAGCACAGATACGCAGTATTTT,CASSAGLAGVTSTDTQYF
few,TRBV10-1,TRBJ2-7,NA,TGCGCCAGCAGCACTAGGACAGATTCCTACGAGCAGTACTTC,CASSTRTDSYEQYF
NA,TRBV28,TRBJ1-6,NA,TGTGCCAGCAGAGGGGGGGCTGGCAATTCACCCCTCCACTTT,CASRGGAGNSPLHF
NA,TRBV10-3,TRBJ2-7,TRBD1,TGTGCCATCAGTGGGACCGGGACAGGGGGCACCGAGCAGTACTTC,CAISGTGTGGTEQYF
NA,TRBV2,TRBJ2-5,NA,TGTGCCAGCAGTCCCCTCATAGAGACCCAGTACTTC,CASSPLIETQYF
NA,TRBV5-5,TRBJ1-1,TRBD1,TGTGCCAGCACCGGGACAGGAGGGAACACTGAAGCTTTCTTT,CASTGTGGNTEAFF
NA,TRBV6-4,TRBJ2-5,TRBD1,TGTGCCAGCAGCCCGACAGGGTATGAGACCCAGTACTTC,CASSPTGYETQYF
NA,TRBV21-1,TRBJ2-2,NA,TGTGCCAGCAGCAAAGCCCGCCTGGGCGGGAGGTGGACCGGGGAGCTGTTTTTT,CASSKARLGGRWTGELFF
once,TRBV30,TRBJ1-3,NA,TGTGCCTGGAGTGTACTATCTGGAAACACCATATATTTT,CAWSVLSGNTIYF
NA,TRBV5-5,TRBJ1-1,TRBD1,TGTGCCAGCAGCTCCCTTAAAACAGGGGAAACTGAAGCTTTCTTT,CASSSLKTGETEAFF
once,TRBV9,TRBJ2-7,TRBD1,TGTGCCAGCAGCGTAGGACCACAGGGGGCCTACGAGCAGTACTTC,CASSVGPQGAYEQYF